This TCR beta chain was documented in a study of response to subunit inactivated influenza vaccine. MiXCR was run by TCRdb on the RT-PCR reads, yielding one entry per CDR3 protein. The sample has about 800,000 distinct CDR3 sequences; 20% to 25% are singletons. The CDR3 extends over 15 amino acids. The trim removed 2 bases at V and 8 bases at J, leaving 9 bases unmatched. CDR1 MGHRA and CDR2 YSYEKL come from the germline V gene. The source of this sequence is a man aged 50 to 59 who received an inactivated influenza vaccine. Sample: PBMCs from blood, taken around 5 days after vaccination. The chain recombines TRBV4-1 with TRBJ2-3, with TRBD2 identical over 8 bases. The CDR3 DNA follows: TGCGCCAGCAGCCAACCAGCGGGAGAGGGTCGTACGCAGTATTTT. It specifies CASSQPAGEGRTQYF.